This entry lists 21 T cell receptor beta chains sequenced from one sample in a study of response to subunit inactivated influenza vaccine. TCRdb re-analysed the RT-PCR reads in MiXCR, keeping a single row per CDR3 protein. This sample has about 190,000 distinct CDR3 sequences; about an eighth occur once, and the top ten carry approximately 25%. Sequencing was performed on CD8+ T cells sorted from PBMCs, taken 5 days after vaccination. All receptors come from a man aged 50 to 60 who received an inactivated influenza vaccine.

This clonotype has only a few counts. V usage is TRBV29-1 and J usage is TRBJ2-7; 9 bases line up with TRBD2. The J segment lost 3 bases and the V segment lost 2 bases, leaving 8 bases of the junction unmatched. Germline V gives CDR1 SQVTM, CDR2 ANQGSEA. CDR3 size: 15 residues. The CDR3 sequence: CSVEFASGTHYEQYF. The CDR3 nucleotides are TGCAGCGTTGAATTCGCTAGCGGGACACACTACGAGCAGTACTTC.

This clonotype was seen more than once but under ten times. The chain carries TRBV4-3 and TRBJ2-7; TRBD2 matches 8 bases. In germline, CDR1 is LGHNA, CDR2 YSLEER. The CDR3 is 17 residues long. V trimming: 0 bases; J trimming: 4 bases; junction bases outside the gene matches: 11. This CDR3 is CASSQDGPGLVPYEQYF. CDR3 in DNA: TGCGCCAGCAGCCAAGACGGACCGGGACTAGTCCCTTACGAGCAGTACTTC.

This clonotype showed up just a few times. The chain uses TRBV4-1 and TRBJ2-7, with a weak D call TRBD2 (5 bases). The CDR3 has 15 amino acids. The germline V gene has CDR1 MGHRA and CDR2 YSYEKL. The ends were cut back, 3 bases at V and 0 bases at J, with 12 bases in the middle. CDR3 loop: CASSHRTESSYEQYF. CDR3 coding DNA: TGCGCCAGCAGCCATCGGACTGAAAGCTCCTACGAGCAGTACTTC.

The gene calls are TRBV20-1 and TRBJ1-2; D is uncertain. CDR3 size: 13 residues. V was cut by 0 bases and J by 4 bases, with 9 bases left in between. The germline V gene encodes CDR1 DFQATT and CDR2 SNEGSKA (reference sequence). The CDR3 spells CSARDNSPYGYTF. CDR3 DNA sequence: TGCAGTGCTAGAGATAACAGCCCCTATGGCTACACCTTC.

This clonotype has a handful of counts. This chain links TRBV28 with TRBJ2-4; 7 bases align to TRBD1. Germline V gene data show CDR1 as MDHEN and CDR2 as SYDVKM. There are 14 residues in the CDR3. J was trimmed by 7 bases and V by 5 bases; bases with no gene match: 8. CDR3 loop: CASSPGQFGNIQYF. CDR3 DNA: TGTGCCAGCAGTCCGGGACAGTTCGGCAACATTCAGTACTTC.

V gene TRBV7-2 combines with J gene TRBJ2-7, with 8 bases identical to TRBD2. Losses at the gene ends were 5 bases for V and 2 bases for J; bases not matched to a gene: 8. The CDR3 has 15 amino acids. The V gene's germline CDR1 is SGHTA and CDR2 FQGNSA. Written as DNA, the CDR3 is TGTGCCAGCAGCCCCGGACTAGCTGCACCCTACGAGCAGTACTTC. Translation gives CASSPGLAAPYEQYF. Full variable domain (outside the CDR3, taken from reference TRBV7-2 and TRBJ2-7): GAGVSQSPSNKVTEKGKDVELRCDPISGHTALYWYRQSLGQGLEFLIYFQGNSAPDKSGLPSDRFSAERTGGSVSTLTIQRTQQEDSAVYLCASSPGLAAPYEQYFGPGTRLTVT.

The CDR3 is CASSLSGLDEQFF. In nucleotides, the CDR3 is TGTGCCAGCAGTTTATCAGGGTTGGATGAGCAGTTCTTC. The chain is built from TRBV28 and TRBJ2-1; D is possibly TRBD1 (5 bases). The V end lost 1 base, the J end lost 8 bases, and 9 bases lay between the germline ends. Germline CDR1 MDHEN, CDR2 SYDVKM. This CDR3 has 13 amino acids.

This clonotype ranks as medium-sized. The CDR3 bases are TGTGCCAGCAGTTACCCTGGACAGGGGAGCTCCTACGAGCAGTACTTC. Its protein is CASSYPGQGSSYEQYF. The J gene is TRBJ2-7, the V gene TRBV6-6; 9 bases line up with TRBD1. Losses at the gene ends were 2 bases for V and 0 bases for J; bases not matched to a gene: 5. The germline V gene has CDR1 MNHNY and CDR2 SVGAGI (reference sequence). The CDR3 totals 16 residues.

This clonotype was observed a handful of times. The rearrangement links TRBV2 to TRBJ2-2; unclear D gene. Trimming took off 8 bases at V and 6 bases at J, with 16 bases between the two ends. Germline lookup yields CDR1 SNHLY and CDR2 FYNNEI. This CDR3 has 14 amino acids. The CDR3 nucleotides read TGTGCCAGCCTGGCATCGACTCCCCCCGGGGAGCTGTTTTTT. It encodes CASLASTPPGELFF.

The chain links TRBV7-9 to TRBJ2-5; no clear D gene. This CDR3 comprises 12 residues. V lost 4 bases to trimming and J lost 3 bases, with 6 bases between them. In germline, CDR1 is SEHNR, CDR2 FQNEAQ (reference sequence). The CDR3 sequence is CASSSWEETQYF. The CDR3, as DNA: TGTGCCAGCAGCTCTTGGGAAGAGACCCAGTACTTC.

This clonotype was seen more than once but under ten times. The V call is TRBV29-1, the J call TRBJ2-1; tentatively, D is TRBD1 (5 bases). The CDR3 totals 12 residues. V lost 4 bases, J lost 4 bases, and 8 bases lay in between. Germline V gene data show CDR1 as SQVTM and CDR2 as ANQGSEA. The CDR3 coding sequence is TGCAGCGTTGTTGGGGCTTACAATGAGCAGTTCTTC. This encodes CSVVGAYNEQFF.

The rearrangement links TRBV6-5 to TRBJ2-2; possible D gene TRBD2, 6 bases. The ends were cut back, 5 bases at V and 7 bases at J, with 8 bases in the middle. Germline assignment: CDR1 MNHEY and CDR2 SVGAGI. The CDR3 is 12 amino acids. CDR3: CASSTGGGELFF. As DNA, the CDR3 is TGTGCCAGCAGTACCGGGGGCGGGGAGCTGTTTTTT.

This clonotype was observed a few times. This sequence joins TRBV4-3 and TRBJ2-3; TRBD2 agrees at 8 bases. Trimming took 0 bases from V and 0 from J; bases not matched to a gene: 5. The CDR3 consists of 17 residues. Germline V CDR1 and CDR2: LGHNA, YSLEER. This chain's CDR3 is CASSQDLGGASTDTQYF. The CDR3 DNA reads TGCGCCAGCAGCCAAGATCTCGGGGGGGCTAGCACAGATACGCAGTATTTT.

This clonotype was observed many times. Germline and junction disagree at one end, which may indicate a read error. The rearrangement links TRBV9 to TRBJ2-3, with unresolved D. CDR1 and CDR2 (germline): SGDLS, YYNGEE. The CDR3 runs to 15 residues. The CDR3 DNA follows: TGTGCCAGCAGTGTAGGCGGAGCTAGCACAGATACGCAGTATTTT. Translated, it gives CASSVGGASTDTQYF.

This chain joins TRBV11-3 and TRBJ2-1; TRBD1 aligns across 8 bases. Germline-derived CDR1 and CDR2 are SGHNT and YENEEA. With V trimmed by 1 base and J by 8 bases, 4 bases remained unmatched. The CDR3 covers 14 residues. The CDR3 loop is CASSLGTGLYEQFF. The CDR3 coding sequence is TGTGCCAGCAGCTTAGGGACAGGGCTCTATGAGCAGTTCTTC.

Only a few counts were recorded for this clonotype. The chain recombines TRBV6-2 or TRBV6-3 with TRBJ2-7; 10 bases match TRBD1. After removal of 0 bases from V and 4 bases from J, the junction contained 6 bases not matched to a gene. The CDR3 covers 16 residues. In germline, CDR1 is MNHEY, CDR2 SVGEGT. The CDR3: CASSYSSGQGSYEQYF. The CDR3 coding sequence is TGTGCCAGCAGTTACTCGTCGGGACAGGGGAGTTACGAGCAGTACTTC.

This rearrangement joins TRBV28 to TRBJ2-3; 9 bases are shared with TRBD1. In germline, CDR1 is MDHEN, CDR2 SYDVKM. V was clipped by 3 bases and J by 6 bases; unmatched bases: 10. The CDR3 contains 16 residues. CDR3 sequence reads: CASSLDPGQGADTQYF. CDR3 bases: TGTGCCAGCAGTTTGGACCCGGGACAGGGAGCCGATACGCAGTATTTT.

This clonotype was seen only a few times. J is TRBJ2-7 and V is TRBV12-3 or TRBV12-4; 7 nucleotides align to TRBD1. The CDR3 covers 16 residues. Losses at the gene ends were 6 bases for V and 3 bases for J; bases not matched to a gene: 14. CDR3 in DNA: TGTGCCAGCAGGAACGGACAGGAACAACCCTTCTACGAGCAGTACTTC. Encoded protein: CASRNGQEQPFYEQYF.

This clonotype was observed a handful of times. V is TRBV28 and J is TRBJ2-3; 16 bases match TRBD2. Germline CDR1 is MDHEN and CDR2 is SYDVKM. V was pared by 7 bases and J by 3 bases, with 13 bases of the junction left unmatched. The CDR3 is made up of 19 amino acids. CDR3 DNA: TGTGCCAGCACCACCTGGGGACTAGCGGGAGGGGGGGAAACAGATACGCAGTATTTT. Translating gives CASTTWGLAGGGETDTQYF.

The sample holds many counts of this clonotype. The V call is TRBV4-3, the J call TRBJ2-7, with 8 bases that match TRBD1. CDR3 length: 15 residues. Trimming at V came to 1 base and at J to 2 bases, leaving 4 bases not matched to a gene. Germline CDR1 reads LGHNA; CDR2 reads YSLEER. The CDR3 loop reads CASSQARQGTYEQYF. The DNA for the CDR3 is TGCGCCAGCAGCCAAGCTCGACAGGGGACCTACGAGCAGTACTTC.

This clonotype turned up a few times. The chain carries TRBV27 and TRBJ2-1; the D gene is possibly TRBD2 (6 bases). The CDR3 is 14 residues long. Germline V gene sequence: CDR1 MNHEY, CDR2 SMNVEV (reference sequence). Trimming took 0 bases from V and 7 from J, leaving 10 bases between them. The CDR3 nucleotides read TGTGCCAGCAGTTTATCGTCCGCGGGAAATGAGCAGTTCTTC. Residues: CASSLSSAGNEQFF.